This entry describes one T cell receptor (beta chain). Trimming took 0 bases from V and 0 from J, leaving 9 bases between them. Germline V gives CDR1 DFQATT, CDR2 SNEGSKA (reference sequence). The CDR3 sequence is 14 residues long. This entry belongs to a study of regulatory T cells in long-lasting Graves disease. About the study: The study counted Graves' disease as persistent given over 5 years of antithyroid drugs and positive TSH receptor antibodies.

Time point denoted: persistent/refractory GD, antithyroid drugs over 5 years with positive TRAb. RNA extracted from PBMCs served as the sequencing template. Patients came from an endocrinology department in Xi'an, China. Arm-PCR with iRepertoire HTBI primers amplified the CDR3 regions for these TCR beta libraries. TCRdb re-analysed the multiplex PCR reads in MiXCR, keeping a single row per CDR3 protein. Of 400,000 to 600,000 distinct CDR3 sequences listed, under 25% are singletons. The V call is TRBV20-1, the J call TRBJ2-7; D gene unclear. Sample: peripheral blood mononuclear cells (PBMCs), taken when the disease was refractory, from a patient treated with antithyroid drugs. This receptor was taken from a female donor with Graves disease. The CDR3 here is CSARDMTFSYEQYF. The DNA of the CDR3 is TGCAGTGCTAGAGATATGACCTTCTCCTACGAGCAGTACTTC.